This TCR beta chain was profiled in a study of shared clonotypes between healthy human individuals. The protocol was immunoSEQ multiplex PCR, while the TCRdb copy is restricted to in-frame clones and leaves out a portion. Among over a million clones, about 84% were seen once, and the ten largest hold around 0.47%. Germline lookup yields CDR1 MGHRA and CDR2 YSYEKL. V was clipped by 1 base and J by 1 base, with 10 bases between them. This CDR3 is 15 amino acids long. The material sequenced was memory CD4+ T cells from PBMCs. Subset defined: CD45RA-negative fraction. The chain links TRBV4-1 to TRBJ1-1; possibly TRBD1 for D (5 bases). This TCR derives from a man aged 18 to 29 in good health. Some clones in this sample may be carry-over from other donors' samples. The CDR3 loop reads CASSQGPQGNTEAFF. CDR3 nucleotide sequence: TGCGCCAGCAGCCAAGGCCCCCAGGGGAACACTGAAGCTTTCTTT.